This T cell receptor beta chain was identified during a study of cytomegalovirus exposure and HLA in healthy donors. Overall study results and limits: Researchers counted 164 TCR beta chains as cytomegalovirus-associated.

The assay was immunoSEQ multiplex PCR, and TCRdb's table has in-frame clones only and misses some. There are about 270,000 clones in the sample; 80% to 90% occur only once, and roughly 1% lies in the top ten. These donors were members of the approximately 120-subject validation cohort, a group separate from the approximately 640-subject first cohort. CDR3 size: 15 residues. V was pared by 0 bases and J by 4 bases, with 12 bases between. In germline, CDR1 is GTSNPN, CDR2 SVGIG (reference sequence). Points on this clone: Its specificity is not known.

The chain uses TRBV30 and TRBJ2-2; no firm D call. The sample was PBMCs. The origin of this receptor is a woman between 18 and 29 years old in good health and CMV-seronegative. This CDR3 reads CAWSVRSLATGELFF. CDR3 DNA sequence: TGTGCCTGGAGTGTACGGTCCCTCGCCACCGGGGAGCTGTTTTTT.